The source of this TCR beta chain is a study of cytomegalovirus exposure and HLA in healthy donors. V was pared by 4 bases and J by 0 bases, with 19 bases between. The germline CDR1 and CDR2 sequences are MGHRA and YSYEKL. This CDR3 spans 18 amino acids. The primer mix had 60 Vbeta and 13 Jbeta primers. The protocol was immunoSEQ multiplex PCR, while the TCRdb copy is restricted to in-frame clones and leaves out a portion. The table lists about 140,000 clones, 73% of them singletons, with roughly 1.3% in the top ten. This clone appeared a few times. The chain is built from TRBV4-1 and TRBJ2-1, with D possibly being TRBD2 (6 bases). The sequence derives from a woman aged 35 to 49 in good health and CMV-seronegative. Sequenced: PBMCs. The DNA for the CDR3 is TGCGCCAGCAGCCGGCAAGATATCATCGGGAGCTCCTACAATGAGCAGTTCTTC. It yields the protein CASSRQDIIGSSYNEQFF.